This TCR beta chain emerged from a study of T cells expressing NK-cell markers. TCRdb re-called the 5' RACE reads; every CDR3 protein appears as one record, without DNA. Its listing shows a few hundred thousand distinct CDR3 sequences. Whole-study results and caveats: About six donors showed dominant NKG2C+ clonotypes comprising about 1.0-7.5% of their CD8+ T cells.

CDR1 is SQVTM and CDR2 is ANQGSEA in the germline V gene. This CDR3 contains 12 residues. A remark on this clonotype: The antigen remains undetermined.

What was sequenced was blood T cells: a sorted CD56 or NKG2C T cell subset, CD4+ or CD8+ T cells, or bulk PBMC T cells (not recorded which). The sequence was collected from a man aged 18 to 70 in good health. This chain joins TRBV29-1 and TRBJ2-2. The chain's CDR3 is CSASQNTGELFF.